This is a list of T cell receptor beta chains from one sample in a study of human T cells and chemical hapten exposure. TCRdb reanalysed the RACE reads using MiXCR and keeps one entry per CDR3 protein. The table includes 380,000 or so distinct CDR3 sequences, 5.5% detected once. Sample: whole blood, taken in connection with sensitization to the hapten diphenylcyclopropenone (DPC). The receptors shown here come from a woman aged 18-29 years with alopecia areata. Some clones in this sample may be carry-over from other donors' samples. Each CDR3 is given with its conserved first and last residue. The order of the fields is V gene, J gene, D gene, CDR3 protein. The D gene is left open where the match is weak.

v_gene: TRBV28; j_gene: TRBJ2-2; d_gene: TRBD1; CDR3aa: CASSFTGDTGELFF
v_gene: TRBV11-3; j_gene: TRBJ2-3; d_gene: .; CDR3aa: CASSLDGGTTDTQYF
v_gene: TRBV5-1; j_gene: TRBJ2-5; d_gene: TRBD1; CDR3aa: CASSPGQDLRETQYF
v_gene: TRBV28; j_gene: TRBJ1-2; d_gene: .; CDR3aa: CASSFSYFNYGYTF
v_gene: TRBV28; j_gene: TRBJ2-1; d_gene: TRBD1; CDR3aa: CASRRGGYEQFF
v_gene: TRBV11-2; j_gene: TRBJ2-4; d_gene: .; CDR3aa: CASSYVGGAPAKNIQYF
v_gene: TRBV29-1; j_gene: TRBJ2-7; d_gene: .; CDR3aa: CSVTPAGWGGGWEQYF
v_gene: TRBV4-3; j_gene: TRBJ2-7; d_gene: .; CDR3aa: CASSQGEGSGSSEQYF
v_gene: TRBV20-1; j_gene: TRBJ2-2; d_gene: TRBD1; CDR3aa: CSAPGQAFGGELFF
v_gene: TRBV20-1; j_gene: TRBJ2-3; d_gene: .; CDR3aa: CSASSIQDSSPDTQYF